This T cell receptor (beta chain) is drawn from a study of T-cell reconstitution after alpha-beta-depleted transplantation in children. Study results and limitations: T-cell numbers and diversity one year post-transplant derived largely from freshly generated T cells. Several hundred graft clones that had expanded were reportedly the source of alpha-beta T cells about two months after transplant.

Note on this clonotype: Antigen unknown.

The germline V and J ends were trimmed by 0 bases and 4 bases, with 12 bases remaining between them. Germline loops: CDR1 MNHEY, CDR2 SMNVEV (reference sequence). This CDR3 has 15 amino acids. Unique molecular identifiers were incorporated into the prepared TCRbeta library. Each CDR3 protein gets one entry after TCRdb re-called the PCR reads with MiXCR. The sample holds about 460,000 distinct CDR3 sequences, around 10% seen once. The sequence was collected from a female patient aged 2 to 10 who had a stem cell transplant for aplastic anemia, so the T cells may come from the graft donor. The chain links TRBV27 to TRBJ2-5; D possibly matches TRBD1 or TRBD2 (5 bases each). The sequenced sample was PBMCs, mostly from graft donor cells, obtained 180 days after TCRalphabeta/CD19-depleted stem cell transplant. The CDR3 loop is CASSLSRGEGETQYF. DNA for the CDR3: TGTGCCAGCAGTTTATCAAGGGGCGAGGGAGAGACCCAGTACTTC.